A selection of T cell receptor beta chains follows, all from one sample in a study of cytomegalovirus exposure and HLA in healthy donors. Generated by immunoSEQ multiplex PCR, the TCRdb table keeps only in-frame clones and is missing some. The data hold under 200,000 clones, with over 80% observed a single time. Sequenced: PBMCs. The origin of the receptors is a woman between 45 and 65 years old in good health and CMV-seropositive. CDR3s include the opening cysteine and the closing phenylalanine or tryptophan. The D gene is left open where the match is weak. Not all rows give a size; the values are once, few, many and, for expanded clones, a class.

>NA|TRBJ2-3|TRBV4-2|TRBD2
TGTGCCAGCAGCCAAGGAATAGCGGGGGGCACAGATACGCAGTATTTT
CASSQGIAGGTDTQYF
>NA|TRBJ2-7|TRBV29-1|NA
TGCAGCGTTGTTTCGGGGGTCTCCTACGAGCAGTACTTC
CSVVSGVSYEQYF
>NA|TRBJ2-1|TRBV6-6|NA
TGTGCCAGCAGTTACACGGCGGCCTACAATGAGCAGTTCTTC
CASSYTAAYNEQFF
>few|TRBJ1-2|TRBV27|TRBD1
TGTGCCAGCAGTGGAACAGGGGGCTATGGCTACACCTTC
CASSGTGGYGYTF
>NA|TRBJ1-5|TRBV19|TRBD1
TGTGCCAGTAGTACACAGGGGCCGGCTACTCAGCCCCAGCATTTT
CASSTQGPATQPQHF
>NA|TRBJ2-5|TRBV2|TRBD1
TGTGCCAGCAGTGAGGACAGGGGGCCCCAAGAGACCCAGTACTTC
CASSEDRGPQETQYF
>few|TRBJ1-2|TRBV25-1|NA
TGTGCCAGCAGCGCACAGGCTTTCAAGGGCTACACCTTC
CASSAQAFKGYTF
>NA|TRBJ1-1|TRBV5-4|TRBD1
TGTGCCAGCAGCTTGGGGCCGCAAGGACAGGGTCCGAACACTGAAGCTTTCTTT
CASSLGPQGQGPNTEAFF
>NA|TRBJ2-5|TRBV19|TRBD1
TGTGCCAGTACCCCGGACAGGGTTTATGAGACCCAGTACTTC
CASTPDRVYETQYF
>NA|TRBJ1-1|TRBV19|NA
TGTGCCAGTAGTATTCAGAGGGGAGGCACTGAAGCTTTCTTT
CASSIQRGGTEAFF
>medium-sized|TRBJ1-1|TRBV4-2|NA
TGTGCCAGCAGCCAAATGAACTCTGAGGGTCAAGCTTTCTTT
CASSQMNSEGQAFF
>few|TRBJ2-1|TRBV10-2|NA
TGCGCCAGCAGGAGTCTCGGTATGGAGGGTGAGCAGTTCTTC
CASRSLGMEGEQFF
>NA|TRBJ2-7|TRBV7-8|NA
TGTGCCAGCAGCCCAACGGTAGGCGGGGCCTACGAGCAGTACTTC
CASSPTVGGAYEQYF
>NA|TRBJ2-7|TRBV11-2|TRBD2
TGTGCCAGCAGCTCCACTAGCGGGAGCTCCTACGAGCAGTACTTC
CASSSTSGSSYEQYF
>NA|TRBJ2-1|TRBV7-6|NA
TGTGCCAGCAGCTTAGAATGGTCAGCGGGCCGGGGTAATGAGCAGTTCTTC
CASSLEWSAGRGNEQFF
>NA|TRBJ1-1|TRBV4-2|NA
TGTGCCAGCAGCCAACCCGGGACAAACCAATTTTCAGGGGCTTTCTTT
CASSQPGTNQFSGAFF
>NA|TRBJ2-2|TRBV6-4|TRBD2
TGTGCCAGCACGGGACTAGCGGGGGGGCGTACCGGGGAGCTGTTTTTT
CASTGLAGGRTGELFF
>once|TRBJ2-7|TRBV5-1|TRBD1
TGCGCCAGCAGAATGGCCGGGACAGGGAAGGAGCAGTACTTC
CASRMAGTGKEQYF
>NA|TRBJ1-5|TRBV19|TRBD1
TGTGCCAGTAGTCAGAGGGGGCTGAGCAATCAGCCCCAGCATTTT
CASSQRGLSNQPQHF
>NA|TRBJ1-4|TRBV5-1|TRBD1
TGCGCCAGCAGCCAGGACAGGGCTAACGAAAAACTGTTTTTT
CASSQDRANEKLFF
>few|TRBJ2-7|TRBV10-3|NA
TGTGCCATCAGTGGCGGTCCCTACTACGAGCAGTACTTC
CAISGGPYYEQYF
>NA|TRBJ2-2|TRBV4-3|TRBD2
TGCGCCAGCAGCCGAGGACTAGCGGGGGGGAGAACCGGGGAGCTGTTTTTT
CASSRGLAGGRTGELFF
>once|TRBJ1-2|TRBV7-2|NA
TGTGCCAGCAGCCTCCGGGAAGATGCCTATGGCTACACCTTC
CASSLREDAYGYTF
>NA|TRBJ2-7|TRBV6-1|TRBD2
TGTGCCAGCAGTGGAACTAGCGGGGACTCCTACGAGCAGTACTTC
CASSGTSGDSYEQYF
>few|TRBJ2-2|TRBV19|TRBD2
TGTGCCAGTAGGGAGCGGGGGGCGAATACCGGGGAGCTGTTTTTT
CASRERGANTGELFF
>NA|TRBJ1-2|TRBV5-8|NA
TGTGCCAGCCGCCGGAGGGGCAGTGGCTACACCTTC
CASRRRGSGYTF
>NA|TRBJ2-7|TRBV15|TRBD1
TGTGCCACCAGGGCGAGGACAGGCCTCTCCTACGAGCAGTACTTC
CATRARTGLSYEQYF
>few|TRBJ2-7|TRBV29-1|NA
TGCAGCGTTTACGGACGGGGCGGGGAATCATACGAGCAGTACTTC
CSVYGRGGESYEQYF
>NA|TRBJ1-2|TRBV29-1|TRBD1
TGCAGCGCCGCGTTACAGGGGGCACAGGGCTACACCTTC
CSAALQGAQGYTF
>once|TRBJ1-6|TRBV7-3|NA
TGTGCCAGCAGCCTTTACGGGGGGTTCACCTCACCCCTCCACTTT
CASSLYGGFTSPLHF
>NA|TRBJ2-3|TRBV7-2|NA
TGTGCCAGCAGCTATCAGGGAACAGATACGCAGTATTTT
CASSYQGTDTQYF
>NA|TRBJ2-3|TRBV5-1|NA
TGCGCCAGCAGCTTGGATGGGCCAGTCAACACAGATACGCAGTATTTT
CASSLDGPVNTDTQYF
>NA|TRBJ2-1|TRBV7-3|TRBD2
TGTGCCACATCTAGCGGGTCCATTAATGAGCAGTTCTTC
CATSSGSINEQFF
>NA|TRBJ2-3|TRBV5-1|TRBD1
TGCGCCAGCACCCCGGGACAGAACACAGGTACGCAGTATTTT
CASTPGQNTGTQYF
>NA|TRBJ1-5|TRBV5-6|TRBD1
TGTGCCAGCAGCACATCCGGGACAGGGGATGTAGGGTTCCAGCCCCAGCATTTT
CASSTSGTGDVGFQPQHF
>NA|TRBJ1-6|TRBV5-5|TRBD1
TGTGCCAGCAGCTTATCCGGGACAGGGAGCAATTCACCCCTCCACTTT
CASSLSGTGSNSPLHF
>few|TRBJ1-4|TRBV7-9|NA
TGTGCCAGCAGCTCATCGGACAGTGGTTATGAAAAACTGTTTTTT
CASSSSDSGYEKLFF
>NA|TRBJ2-3|TRBV30|NA
TGTGCCTGGAGTACTACTAGAGCAGATACGCAGTATTTT
CAWSTTRADTQYF
>NA|TRBJ1-2|TRBV30|TRBD1
TGTGCCTGGAGCGTCCAGGGGGCGCTTGGCTACACCTTC
CAWSVQGALGYTF
>NA|TRBJ2-1|TRBV28|TRBD2
TGTGCCAGCAGTTTGACTAGCGGACACTTTTACAATGAGCAGTTCTTC
CASSLTSGHFYNEQFF
>NA|TRBJ1-2|TRBV9|NA
TGTGCCAGCAGCGTGTCCGGGTGGGGGGACTATGGCTACACCTTC
CASSVSGWGDYGYTF
>NA|TRBJ2-3|TRBV7-9|TRBD2
TGTTCCAGCAGTTATACTAGCGGGAACGCAGATACGCAGTATTTT
CSSSYTSGNADTQYF